This T cell receptor beta chain emerged from a study of breast tumors, draining lymph nodes, adjacent tissues. Broader study findings: Findings are consistent with lymph node origin and intratumoral expansion of most tumor T cells. Tumor T cell lymph node origin was a supported hypothesis, not proven. Luminal-like breast cancer showed significantly greater tumor-nontumor repertoire similarity than basal-like breast cancer did.

One entry per CDR3 protein results from TCRdb running MiXCR on the multiplex PCR reads. Altogether roughly 220,000 distinct CDR3 sequences are present, 34% being singletons, with the ten largest covering about 3.9%. Axillary draining lymph nodes of breast cancer patients supplied the node samples. This CDR3 comprises 15 residues. Trimming cost V 0 bases and J 1 base, with 10 bases left between them. In germline, CDR1 is SGDLS, CDR2 YYNGEE. This clonotype was detected once. Its antigen remains unidentified. The TCR comes from a female donor with breast cancer. Some clones in this sample may be carry-over from other donors' samples. This chain uses TRBV9 with TRBJ1-2; D gene unclear. Sequencing was performed on axillary lymph node tissue. CDR3 DNA: TGTGCCAGCAGCGTAGCCAACAGTATTAACTATGGCTACACCTTC. Its translation: CASSVANSINYGYTF.